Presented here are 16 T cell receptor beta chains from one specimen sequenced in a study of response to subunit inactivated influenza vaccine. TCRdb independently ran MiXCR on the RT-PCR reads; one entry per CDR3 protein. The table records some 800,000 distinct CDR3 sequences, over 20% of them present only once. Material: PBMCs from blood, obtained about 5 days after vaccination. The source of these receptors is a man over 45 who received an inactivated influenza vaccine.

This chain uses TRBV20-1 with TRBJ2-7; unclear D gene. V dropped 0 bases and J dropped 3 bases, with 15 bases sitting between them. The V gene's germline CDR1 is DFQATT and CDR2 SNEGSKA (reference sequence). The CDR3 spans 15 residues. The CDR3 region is CSARDRLVPRYEQYF. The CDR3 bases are TGCAGTGCTAGAGATCGACTGGTTCCGCGCTACGAGCAGTACTTC.

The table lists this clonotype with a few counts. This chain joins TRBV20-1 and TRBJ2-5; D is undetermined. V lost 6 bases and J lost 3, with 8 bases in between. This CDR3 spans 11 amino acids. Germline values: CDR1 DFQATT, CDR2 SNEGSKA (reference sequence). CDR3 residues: CSAPGKETQYF. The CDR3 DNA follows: TGCAGTGCCCCTGGAAAAGAGACCCAGTACTTC.

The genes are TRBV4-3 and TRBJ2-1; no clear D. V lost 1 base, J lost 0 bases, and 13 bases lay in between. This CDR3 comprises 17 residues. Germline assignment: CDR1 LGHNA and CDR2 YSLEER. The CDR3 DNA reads TGCGCCAGCAGCCAAGCCCACACCTCGAGCTCCTACAATGAGCAGTTCTTC. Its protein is CASSQAHTSSSYNEQFF.

The CDR3 bases are TGCAGTGCTAGAGATCGGGTTAGCGGAGATACGCAGTATTTT. Translated, it gives CSARDRVSGDTQYF. The chain links TRBV20-1 to TRBJ2-3; a weak D match, TRBD2 (6 bases). Germline assignment: CDR1 DFQATT and CDR2 SNEGSKA (reference sequence). The ends were cut back, 0 bases at V and 5 bases at J, with 12 bases in the middle. The CDR3 is 14 residues long.

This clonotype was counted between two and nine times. In DNA, the CDR3 is TGTGCCAGCAGCCCCACTAGCGGGGTGGGCTACGAGCAGTACTTC. It translates to CASSPTSGVGYEQYF. This chain links TRBV7-8 with TRBJ2-7, with 10 bases fitting TRBD2. The CDR3 runs to 15 residues. From germline, CDR1 is SGHVS and CDR2 FQNEAQ. Trimming removed 5 bases from V and 3 bases from J; junction bases left unmatched: 7.

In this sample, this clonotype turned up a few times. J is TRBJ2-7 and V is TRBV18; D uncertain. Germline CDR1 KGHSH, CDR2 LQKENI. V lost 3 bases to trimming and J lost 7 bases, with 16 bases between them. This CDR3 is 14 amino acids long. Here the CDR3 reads CASSPGPAASEQYF. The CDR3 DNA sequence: TGTGCCAGCTCACCGGGTCCGGCCGCGAGTGAGCAGTACTTC.

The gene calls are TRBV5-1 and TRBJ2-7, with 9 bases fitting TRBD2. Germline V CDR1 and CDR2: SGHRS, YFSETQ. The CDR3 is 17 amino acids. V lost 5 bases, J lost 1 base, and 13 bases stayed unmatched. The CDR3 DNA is TGCGCCAGCAGATCGGCGGGGGGGCCTCTCAGGTCCTACGAGCAGTACTTC. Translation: CASRSAGGPLRSYEQYF.

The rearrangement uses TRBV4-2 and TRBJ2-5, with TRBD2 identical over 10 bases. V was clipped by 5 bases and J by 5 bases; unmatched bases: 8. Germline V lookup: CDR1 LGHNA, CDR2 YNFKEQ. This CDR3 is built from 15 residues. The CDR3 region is CASSEPGLASETQYF. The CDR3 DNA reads TGTGCCAGCAGCGAACCGGGACTAGCGTCCGAGACCCAGTACTTC.

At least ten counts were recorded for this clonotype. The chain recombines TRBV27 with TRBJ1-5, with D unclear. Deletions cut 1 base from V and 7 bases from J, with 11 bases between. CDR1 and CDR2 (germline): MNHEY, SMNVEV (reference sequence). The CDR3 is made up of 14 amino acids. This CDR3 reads CASSLWPGGQPQHF. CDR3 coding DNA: TGTGCCAGCAGTTTATGGCCGGGAGGCCAGCCCCAGCATTTT.

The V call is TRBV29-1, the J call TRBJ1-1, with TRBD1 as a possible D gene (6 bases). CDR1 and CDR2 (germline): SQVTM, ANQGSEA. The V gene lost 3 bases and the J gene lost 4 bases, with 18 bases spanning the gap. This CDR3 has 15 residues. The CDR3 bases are TGCAGCGTTGAGGAGGGGGGCGCCTCAGGCACTGAAGCTTTCTTT. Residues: CSVEEGGASGTEAFF.

This chain's CDR3 is CASSRVGGGPETQYF. For the CDR3, the DNA is TGCGCCAGCAGCCGAGTTGGAGGGGGGCCAGAGACCCAGTACTTC. The chain carries TRBV5-1 and TRBJ2-5; perhaps D is TRBD1 or TRBD2 (6 bases each). Trimming removed 4 bases at V and 4 bases at J, with 17 bases between. The CDR3 totals 15 residues. Germline V gives CDR1 SGHRS, CDR2 YFSETQ. Using reference TRBV5-1 and TRBJ2-5 for the parts outside the CDR3, the full variable domain is KAGVTQTPRYLIKTRGQQVTLSCSPISGHRSVSWYQQTPGQGLQFLFEYFSETQRNKGNFPGRFSGRQFSNSRSEMNVSTLELGDSALYLCASSRVGGGPETQYFGPGTRLLVL.

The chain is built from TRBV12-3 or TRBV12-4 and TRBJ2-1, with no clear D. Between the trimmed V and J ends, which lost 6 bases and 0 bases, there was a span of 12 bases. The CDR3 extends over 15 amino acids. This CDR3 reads CASSGLEASYNEQFF. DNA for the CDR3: TGTGCCAGCAGCGGGCTCGAAGCCTCCTACAATGAGCAGTTCTTC.

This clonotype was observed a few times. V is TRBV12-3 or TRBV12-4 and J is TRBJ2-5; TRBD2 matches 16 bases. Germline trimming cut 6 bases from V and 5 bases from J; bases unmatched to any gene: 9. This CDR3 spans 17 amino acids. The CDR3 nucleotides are TGTGCCAGCAGCCGGGGGACTAGCGGGGGGGCGTATGAGACCCAGTACTTC. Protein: CASSRGTSGGAYETQYF.

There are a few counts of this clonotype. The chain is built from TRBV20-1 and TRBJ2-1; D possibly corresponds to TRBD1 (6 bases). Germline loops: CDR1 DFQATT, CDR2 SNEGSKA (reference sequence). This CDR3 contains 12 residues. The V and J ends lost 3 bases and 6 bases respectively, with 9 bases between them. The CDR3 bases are TGCAGTGCTAGTACAGGGCTCAATGAGCAGTTCTTC. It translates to CSASTGLNEQFF.

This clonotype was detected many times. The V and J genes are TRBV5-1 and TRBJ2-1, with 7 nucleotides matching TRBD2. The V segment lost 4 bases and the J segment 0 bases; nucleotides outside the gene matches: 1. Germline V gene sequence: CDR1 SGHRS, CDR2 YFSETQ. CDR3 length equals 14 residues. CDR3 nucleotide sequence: TGCGCCAGCAGCACTAGCGACTCCTACAATGAGCAGTTCTTC. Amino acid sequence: CASSTSDSYNEQFF.

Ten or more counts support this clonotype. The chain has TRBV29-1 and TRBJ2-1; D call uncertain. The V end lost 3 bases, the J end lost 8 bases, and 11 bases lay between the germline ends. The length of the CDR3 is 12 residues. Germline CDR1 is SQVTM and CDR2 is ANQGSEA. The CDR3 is CSVEWPVDEQFF. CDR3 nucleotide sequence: TGCAGCGTTGAGTGGCCAGTCGATGAGCAGTTCTTC.